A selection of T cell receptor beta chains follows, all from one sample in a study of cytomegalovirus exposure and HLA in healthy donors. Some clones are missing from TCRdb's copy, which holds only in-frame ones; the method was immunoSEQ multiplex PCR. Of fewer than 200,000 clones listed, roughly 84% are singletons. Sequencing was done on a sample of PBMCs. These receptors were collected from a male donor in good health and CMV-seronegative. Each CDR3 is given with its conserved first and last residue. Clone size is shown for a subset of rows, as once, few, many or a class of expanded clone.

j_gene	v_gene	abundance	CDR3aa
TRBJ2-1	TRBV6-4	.	CASRPGLAGDGEQFF
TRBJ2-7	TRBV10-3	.	CATSRTGDRDEQYF
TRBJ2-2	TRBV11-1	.	CASTRDILGANTGELFF
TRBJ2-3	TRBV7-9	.	CASSPAGGRSTDTQYF
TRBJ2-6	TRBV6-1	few	CASSETTGSGANVLTF
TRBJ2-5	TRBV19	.	CASSIRGFGGETQYF
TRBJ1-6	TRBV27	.	CASSIKQGPNSPLHF
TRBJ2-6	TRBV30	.	CAWTFSGANVLTF
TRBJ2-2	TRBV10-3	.	CAISGQRDTGELFF
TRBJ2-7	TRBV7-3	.	CASSLSPGYEQYF
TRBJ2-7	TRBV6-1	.	CASSEAQGARSRTYYEQYF
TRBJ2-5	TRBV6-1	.	CASSLTGGEETQYF
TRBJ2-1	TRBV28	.	CASSLQTGGTYNEQFF
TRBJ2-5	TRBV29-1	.	CSVASGGETQYF
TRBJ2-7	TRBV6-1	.	CASSKATPSDTYEQYF
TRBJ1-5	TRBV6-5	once	CASRTRQGDNQPQHF
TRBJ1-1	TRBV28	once	CASSLGQNTEAFF
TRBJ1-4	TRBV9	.	CASSITGLGEKLFF